Shown below are 32 T cell receptor beta chains from a single sample sequenced in a study of identical twins. Each CDR3 protein gets one entry after TCRdb re-called the 5' RACE reads with MiXCR. The table has about 920,000 distinct CDR3 sequences, around 12% seen once. These sequences were also reported in another study, on yellow fever vaccine responses in identical twins.

The material sequenced was PBMCs. The receptors shown here come from a woman between 18 and 29 years old in good health.

The genes are TRBV5-1 and TRBJ1-1; D may be TRBD1 (5 bases). The CDR3 runs 13 residues. Trimming removed 4 bases from V and 7 bases from J, with 14 bases in between. Germline V gene sequence: CDR1 SGHRS, CDR2 YFSETQ. The CDR3, as DNA: TGCGCCAGCAGCCTGGAGGGGCGGAATGAAGCTTTCTTT. Protein sequence: CASSLEGRNEAFF.

This chain connects TRBV6-1 to TRBJ2-3, with D hard to call. The CDR3 extends over 15 amino acids. CDR1 is MNHNS and CDR2 is SASEGT in the germline V gene. The V and J ends lost 3 bases and 2 bases respectively, with 12 bases between them. CDR3 DNA sequence: TGTGCCAGCAGTGATTCTCCTGGCTACACAGATACGCAGTATTTT. It specifies CASSDSPGYTDTQYF.

The table lists this clonotype with a few counts. This chain links TRBV9 with TRBJ1-5; TRBD1 aligns across 8 bases. Germline trimming cut 0 bases from V and 3 bases from J; bases unmatched to any gene: 11. Germline V gene lookup returns CDR1 SGDLS and CDR2 YYNGEE. CDR3 length equals 18 residues. CDR3 in DNA: TGTGCCAGCAGCGTAGCTCGATTTACAGGGGGGACCAATCAGCCCCAGCATTTT. Translation gives CASSVARFTGGTNQPQHF.

The gene calls are TRBV12-3 or TRBV12-4 and TRBJ2-1; either TRBD1 or TRBD2 may fit D (5 bases each). There are 13 residues in the CDR3. V lost 2 bases and J lost 8, with 10 bases in between. The CDR3 sequence is CASSLIEGHEQFF. Written as DNA, the CDR3 is TGTGCCAGCAGTTTAATCGAGGGACATGAGCAGTTCTTC.

The chain combines TRBV5-6 with TRBJ2-5; D is possibly TRBD1 (5 bases). From germline, CDR1 is SGHDT and CDR2 YYEEEE. V was shortened by 1 base and J by 1 base, with 11 bases between the two germline ends. The CDR3 runs 15 residues. CDR3 bases: TGTGCCAGCAGCTTGCTCGACAGATTCCAAGAGACCCAGTACTTC. Protein: CASSLLDRFQETQYF.

The chain uses TRBV2 and TRBJ1-4, with D perhaps TRBD1 (6 bases). The germline V gene has CDR1 SNHLY and CDR2 FYNNEI. Trimming took off 3 bases at V and 5 bases at J, with 13 bases between the two ends. The CDR3 has 15 residues. In DNA, the CDR3 is TGTGCCAGCAGTGATGAGGCAGGGACAAATGAAAAACTGTTTTTT. It yields the protein CASSDEAGTNEKLFF.

A few counts support this clonotype. CDR3 coding DNA: TGTGCCAGCAAGGTCCAGCGGGAGTGGGGTGAGACCCAGTACTTC. The encoded protein is CASKVQREWGETQYF. V is TRBV7-6 and J is TRBJ2-5; 8 bases are shared with TRBD2. Per germline, CDR1 SGHVS and CDR2 FNYEAQ. The junction had 12 bases not matched to a gene; V was cut back by 7 bases and J by 5 bases. This CDR3 is 15 amino acids long.

The V and J genes are TRBV20-1 and TRBJ2-7; D remains unclear. The germline V gene encodes CDR1 DFQATT and CDR2 SNEGSKA (reference sequence). This CDR3 comprises 13 residues. The V end was cut by 2 bases, the J end by 2 bases, with 10 bases between. CDR3 bases: TGCAGTGCTAGACCCGATACCCCCTACGAGCAGTACGTC. Translated, it gives CSARPDTPYEQYV.

This clonotype was observed a handful of times. The rearrangement joins TRBV20-1 to TRBJ1-2, with 8 bases matching TRBD1. CDR3 size: 15 residues. CDR1 and CDR2 from the germline V gene are DFQATT and SNEGSKA (reference sequence). V gave up 3 bases and J gave up 0 bases; unmatched junction bases: 6. CDR3 DNA sequence: TGCAGTGCTAGCATATGGGACAGGACTAACTATGGCTACACCTTC. Encoded protein: CSASIWDRTNYGYTF.

This sequence joins TRBV28 and TRBJ2-5, with 8 bases lining up with TRBD2. Per the germline V gene, CDR1 is MDHEN and CDR2 is SYDVKM. V lost 4 bases, J lost 5 bases, and 9 bases stayed unmatched. This CDR3 comprises 15 residues. The CDR3, as DNA: TGTGCCAGCAGTTCCCCGGGGGGGGGCGCGGAGACCCAGTACTTC. It codes for CASSSPGGGAETQYF.

The chain recombines TRBV5-1 with TRBJ2-1; D is tentatively TRBD1 or TRBD2 (5 bases each). The CDR3 extends over 13 amino acids. The V gene's germline CDR1 is SGHRS and CDR2 YFSETQ. V lost 0 bases and J 9 bases, leaving 10 bases between the germline ends. The CDR3 here is CASSLAGASEQFF. For the CDR3, the DNA is TGCGCCAGCAGCTTGGCCGGGGCAAGTGAGCAGTTCTTC.

This rearrangement joins TRBV24-1 to TRBJ2-3; D gene unclear. The CDR3 is 16 amino acids. V was clipped by 2 bases and J by 4 bases, with 15 bases between them. Germline assignment: CDR1 KGHDR and CDR2 SFDVKD. CDR3 coding DNA: TGTGCCACCAGTGATTCTGACGGCACGCAATCAGATACGCAGTATTTT. Translating it yields CATSDSDGTQSDTQYF.

The rearrangement links TRBV20-1 to TRBJ2-5; 13 bases are shared with TRBD2. Germline assignment: CDR1 DFQATT and CDR2 SNEGSKA (reference sequence). With 4 bases clipped from V and 2 bases from J, the junction kept 10 bases outside the gene matches. The CDR3 consists of 17 residues. The CDR3 nucleotides are TGCAGTGCTACCACTAGCGGGGGGGCCGTGGGGCAAGAGACCCAGTACTTC. It codes for CSATTSGGAVGQETQYF.

This clonotype was observed a few times. The CDR3 sequence: CASSLGLAASGANVLTF. The CDR3 DNA reads TGCGCCAGCAGCTTAGGACTAGCGGCCTCTGGGGCCAACGTCCTGACTTTC. J is TRBJ2-6 and V is TRBV5-1, with 10 positions matching TRBD2. The CDR3 has 17 amino acids. Per the germline V gene, CDR1 is SGHRS and CDR2 is YFSETQ. V dropped 2 bases and J dropped 0; count of bases not matched to a gene: 2.

This clonotype was observed a handful of times. The genes are TRBV5-1 and TRBJ2-5; D is possibly TRBD2 (7 bases). In germline, CDR1 is SGHRS, CDR2 YFSETQ. V lost 4 bases and J lost 2, with 18 bases in between. This CDR3 has 16 residues. The CDR3 sequence: CASSKEGGALQETQYF. CDR3 DNA sequence: TGCGCCAGCAGCAAGGAGGGGGGGGCCCTTCAAGAGACCCAGTACTTC.

This clonotype showed up just a few times. The chain recombines TRBV20-1 with TRBJ1-4, with D tentatively TRBD1 (6 bases). V shed 0 bases and J shed 3 bases, with 11 bases lying between them. The CDR3 length is 15 residues. The germline gives CDR1 DFQATT, CDR2 SNEGSKA (reference sequence). The CDR3, as DNA: TGCAGTGCTAGAGAAGAAGGACAGCCTAATGAAAAACTGTTTTTT. Translating it yields CSAREEGQPNEKLFF.

This clonotype was recorded at least ten times. The chain joins TRBV6-2 or TRBV6-3 to TRBJ1-1, with a weak D call TRBD1 (5 bases). This CDR3 has 18 residues. Trimming took 6 bases from V and 0 from J, leaving 23 bases between them. Germline-derived CDR1 and CDR2 are MNHEY and SVGEGT. The CDR3 sequence: CASSPIPGRRTMNTEAFF. The CDR3 DNA is TGTGCCAGCAGCCCAATCCCGGGACGGAGGACGATGAACACTGAAGCTTTCTTT.

There are a few counts of this clonotype. CDR3 DNA: TGTCCCGCTCAGGGGGCATACGAGCAGTACGTC. This encodes CPAQGAYEQYV. V gene TRBV25-1 combines with J gene TRBJ2-7, with 8 positions matching TRBD1. CDR1 MGHDK and CDR2 SYGVNS come from the germline V gene. The CDR3 covers 11 residues.

This chain joins TRBV20-1 and TRBJ2-5; TRBD2 agrees at 9 bases. The trim removed 4 bases at V and 5 bases at J, leaving 8 bases unmatched. The CDR3 runs 14 residues. The germline gives CDR1 DFQATT, CDR2 SNEGSKA (reference sequence). The CDR3 region is CSANPGLAFETQYF. The CDR3 DNA reads TGCAGTGCTAACCCGGGACTAGCATTTGAGACCCAGTACTTC.

The chain combines TRBV7-2 with TRBJ2-7; D gene uncertain. Trimming took 5 bases from V and 2 from J, leaving 16 bases between them. CDR3 length: 15 amino acids. Germline CDR1 SGHTA, CDR2 FQGNSA. CDR3 residues: CASSRPNPPAYEQYF. CDR3 DNA: TGTGCCAGCAGCCGGCCGAATCCTCCAGCCTACGAGCAGTACTTC.

This clonotype was observed a few times. The genes are TRBV20-1 and TRBJ2-3; 9 bases match TRBD2. CDR3 length equals 15 residues. The germline V gene encodes CDR1 DFQATT and CDR2 SNEGSKA (reference sequence). J was trimmed by 3 bases and V by 6 bases; bases with no gene match: 10. This CDR3 reads CSAPDGGGATDTQYF. CDR3 coding DNA: TGCAGTGCCCCCGACGGCGGGGGGGCAACAGATACGCAGTATTTT.

J is TRBJ1-1 and V is TRBV20-1; 8 positions match TRBD1. After removal of 3 bases from V and 0 bases from J, the junction contained 3 bases not matched to a gene. CDR1 is DFQATT, CDR2 SNEGSKA, per germline (reference sequence). CDR3 length equals 14 residues. The CDR3 region is CSASVGQVNTEAFF. For the CDR3, the DNA is TGCAGTGCTAGTGTGGGACAGGTGAACACTGAAGCTTTCTTT.

In its sample, this clonotype was seen a few times. The chain uses TRBV28 and TRBJ1-5; 9 nucleotides line up with TRBD1. CDR1 and CDR2 (germline): MDHEN, SYDVKM. The CDR3 has 15 residues. V shed 6 bases, J shed 6 bases, and the junction held 9 bases outside the gene matches. In nucleotides, the CDR3 is TGTGCCAGCAGACCTCCGGGACAGGGAAGTCAGCCCCAGCATTTT. Residues: CASRPPGQGSQPQHF.

This chain links TRBV5-1 with TRBJ2-1; 12 bases align to TRBD2. V shed 3 bases and J 3 bases; nucleotides not matched to a gene: 19. Per germline, CDR1 SGHRS and CDR2 YFSETQ. The CDR3 length is 21 residues. The CDR3 loop is CASSSDPQLAGGRLGYNEQFF. The DNA of the CDR3 is TGCGCCAGCAGCTCAGACCCGCAACTAGCGGGAGGTCGGTTGGGCTACAATGAGCAGTTCTTC.

CDR3 DNA sequence: TGCAGTGCTAGCCCGGACAGGGAGTATCAGCCCCAGCATTTT. Protein sequence: CSASPDREYQPQHF. The V and J genes are TRBV20-1 and TRBJ1-5; 8 bases are shared with TRBD1. CDR1 DFQATT and CDR2 SNEGSKA come from the germline V gene (reference sequence). V lost 3 bases, J lost 5 bases, and 6 bases stayed unmatched. This CDR3 region has 14 residues.

The J gene is TRBJ2-2, the V gene TRBV10-3; D is possibly TRBD1 or TRBD2 (5 bases each). The CDR3 is made up of 15 amino acids. Trimming removed 0 bases from V and 6 bases from J, with 11 bases in between. The germline CDR1 and CDR2 sequences are ENHRY and SYGVKD. CDR3 bases: TGTGCCATCAGTGAGTCGACGGGACCCTCCGGGGAGCTGTTTTTT. Its protein is CAISESTGPSGELFF.

This clonotype was counted only a few times. The rearrangement joins TRBV29-1 to TRBJ1-1, with a weak D call TRBD1 (5 bases). Germline V gene sequence: CDR1 SQVTM, CDR2 ANQGSEA. V was shortened by 3 bases and J by 11 bases, with 10 bases between the two germline ends. The CDR3 contains 10 residues. Written as DNA, the CDR3 is TGCAGCGTTGATGATGGGGACGCTTTCTTT. Residues: CSVDDGDAFF.

This clonotype was detected a few times. The chain links TRBV6-5 to TRBJ1-4, with D uncertain. From germline, CDR1 is MNHEY and CDR2 SVGAGI. This CDR3 spans 11 amino acids. The V end lost 0 bases, the J end lost 9 bases, and 2 bases lay between the germline ends. CDR3 protein: CASSYSQKLFF. CDR3 sequence (DNA): TGTGCCAGCAGTTACTCCCAAAAACTGTTTTTT.

This chain uses TRBV15 with TRBJ2-5; 8 bases align to TRBD2. CDR1 is LNHNV, CDR2 YYDKDF, per germline (reference sequence). V lost 6 bases, J lost 5 bases, and 5 bases stayed unmatched. The length of the CDR3 is 13 residues. The CDR3 DNA is TGTGCCACCAGTAGCGGGGATTGGGAGACCCAGTACTTC. Residues: CATSSGDWETQYF.

The V call is TRBV5-6, the J call TRBJ2-1; 13 positions agree with TRBD2. V was clipped by 4 bases and J by 7 bases; unmatched bases: 5. Germline assignment: CDR1 SGHDT and CDR2 YYEEEE. There are 15 residues in the CDR3. The CDR3 sequence: CASSGGLAGSNEQFF. For the CDR3, the DNA is TGTGCCAGCAGCGGGGGACTAGCGGGGAGTAATGAGCAGTTCTTC.

This clonotype has a handful of counts. This chain links TRBV19 with TRBJ1-5, with TRBD1 matching 10 bases. The CDR3 has 15 residues. V lost 7 bases and J lost 6; bases outside the gene matches: 9. The germline CDR1 and CDR2 sequences are LNHDA and SQIVND (reference sequence). The CDR3 here is CASTTRTGGGQPQHF. As DNA, the CDR3 is TGTGCCAGTACCACTAGGACAGGGGGTGGTCAGCCCCAGCATTTT. The full variable domain, its missing parts supplied by reference TRBV19 and TRBJ1-5, is DGGITQSPKYLFRKEGQNVTLSCEQNLNHDAMYWYRQDPGQGLRLIYYSQIVNDFQKGDIAEGYSVSREKKESFPLTVTSAQKNPTAFYLCASTTRTGGGQPQHFGDGTRLSIL.

This clonotype was seen more than once but under ten times. The chain has TRBV27 and TRBJ2-7, with D perhaps TRBD1 (5 bases). The CDR3 runs to 14 residues. Trimming took 4 bases from V and 1 from J, leaving 11 bases between them. Germline loops: CDR1 MNHEY, CDR2 SMNVEV (reference sequence). CDR3 loop: CASSSQGVSYEQYF. The CDR3 bases are TGTGCCAGCAGTTCTCAAGGGGTATCCTACGAGCAGTACTTC.